Detailed here is one TCR beta chain. The CDR3 covers 14 residues. Germline values: CDR1 MNHEY, CDR2 SMNVEV (reference sequence). With 5 bases removed from V and 2 bases from J, the gap between germline ends came to 12 bases. Using immunoSEQ multiplex PCR, the repertoire was profiled, and TCRdb retains in-frame clones only, with some absent. Of around 83,000 clones listed, 94% were seen once; the top ten hold approximately 0.26%. The data originate from a study of technical replicates of blood from a handful of donors. The TCR originated in a human donor in good health. The sequencing sample was made of T cells isolated from PBMCs. The chain has TRBV27 and TRBJ1-2; a weak D match, TRBD1 (5 bases). CDR3 sequence reads: CASSLTGVNYGYTF. DNA for the CDR3: TGTGCCAGCAGTCTGACGGGGGTAAACTATGGCTACACCTTC.